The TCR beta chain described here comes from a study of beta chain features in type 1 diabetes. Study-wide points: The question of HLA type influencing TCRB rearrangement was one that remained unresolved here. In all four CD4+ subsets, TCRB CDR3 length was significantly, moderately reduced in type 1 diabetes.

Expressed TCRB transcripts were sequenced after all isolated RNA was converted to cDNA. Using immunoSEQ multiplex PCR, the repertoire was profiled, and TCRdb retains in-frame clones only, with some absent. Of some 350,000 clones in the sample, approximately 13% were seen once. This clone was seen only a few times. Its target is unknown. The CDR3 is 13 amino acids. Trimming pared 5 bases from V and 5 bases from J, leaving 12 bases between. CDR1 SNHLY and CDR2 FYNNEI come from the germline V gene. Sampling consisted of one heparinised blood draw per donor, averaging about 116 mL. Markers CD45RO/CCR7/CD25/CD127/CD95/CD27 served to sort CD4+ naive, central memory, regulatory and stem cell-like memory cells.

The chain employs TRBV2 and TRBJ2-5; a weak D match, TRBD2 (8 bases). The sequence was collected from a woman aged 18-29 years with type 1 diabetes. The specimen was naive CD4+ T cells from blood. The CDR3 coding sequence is TGTGCCAGCAGTATAGCGGGACAGGAGACCCAGTACTTC. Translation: CASSIAGQETQYF.